This entry lists 5 T cell receptor beta chains sequenced from one sample in a study of human T cells and chemical hapten exposure. A single record per CDR3 protein comes from TCRdb applying MiXCR to the RACE reads. In the table there are about 69,000 distinct CDR3 sequences, 10% of which are singletons. Sample time point: patch test 2, 6 weeks after DPC sensitization. Treatment reported: therapeutic diphenylcyclopropenone sensitization with weekly scalp DPC. The sample in question was whole blood, obtained in connection with sensitization to the hapten diphenylcyclopropenone (DPC). Source of these receptors: a woman aged 45 to 65 with alopecia areata. Some clones in this sample may be carry-over from other donors' samples.

The CDR3 DNA is TGCGCCAGCAGCTTGGAAGCGGGAGGCCTCGAGTACTTC. It encodes CASSLEAGGLEYF. V gene TRBV5-1 combines with J gene TRBJ2-7; 9 bases align to TRBD2. The CDR3 is made up of 13 amino acids. Per germline, CDR1 SGHRS and CDR2 YFSETQ. With V trimmed by 0 bases and J by 11 bases, 6 bases remained unmatched.

The genes are TRBV5-8 and TRBJ2-7, with D perhaps TRBD2 (5 bases). The germline V and J ends were trimmed by 2 bases and 6 bases, with 18 bases remaining between them. In germline, CDR1 is SGHTS, CDR2 YDEGEE. The CDR3 length is 15 residues. Here the CDR3 reads CASSFGGTTVLEQYF. CDR3 nucleotides: TGTGCCAGCAGCTTCGGAGGAACTACGGTTCTCGAGCAGTACTTC.

This clonotype came up many times. The CDR3 nucleotides read TGTGCCAGCTCGGGACAGGGTGCTGGCTACACCTTC. Translated, it gives CASSGQGAGYTF. This chain connects TRBV18 to TRBJ1-2; 9 bases agree with TRBD1. Per germline, CDR1 KGHSH and CDR2 LQKENI. The CDR3 contains 12 residues. V lost 6 bases to trimming and J lost 7 bases; unmatched junction nucleotides: 3.

This rearrangement joins TRBV2 to TRBJ1-2; the D gene is possibly TRBD1 (5 bases). Germline-derived CDR1 and CDR2 are SNHLY and FYNNEI. The V gene lost 4 bases and the J gene lost 4 bases, with 10 bases spanning the gap. The CDR3 spans 13 residues. The DNA of the CDR3 is TGTGCCAGCAGTGGCAGGGTATCCTATGGCTACACCTTC. It translates to CASSGRVSYGYTF.

This clonotype was seen ten or more times. The chain carries TRBV4-1 and TRBJ2-3; TRBD2 matches 7 bases. The CDR3 is 17 residues long. Trimming at V came to 0 bases and at J to 2 bases, leaving 8 bases not matched to a gene. In germline, CDR1 is MGHRA, CDR2 YSYEKL. The CDR3: CASSQDGEGLITDTQYF. CDR3 bases: TGCGCCAGCAGCCAAGATGGGGAGGGCCTTATCACAGATACGCAGTATTTT.